This TCR beta chain was captured by sequencing in a study of cytomegalovirus exposure and HLA in healthy donors. In the study overall: HLA-typed donors were the source of approximately 80 million unique TCRs, which an early data release held.

As regards this clone: Antigen unknown.

Study conclusions and caveats: Later work associated approximately 17,000 TCR beta sequences with HLA alleles at 0.05 false discovery rate. Later genetic work tied a missense DCLRE1C variant to beta-chain V and J trimming.

Germline V CDR1 and CDR2: SGHVS, FNYEAQ. Trimming at V came to 7 bases and at J to 7 bases, leaving 4 bases not matched to a gene. This CDR3 is 14 amino acids long. This PCR relied on a set of 60 Vbeta primers and 13 Jbeta primers. The assay was immunoSEQ multiplex PCR, and TCRdb's table has in-frame clones only and misses some. In the table there are about 190,000 clones, roughly four fifths of which are singletons. The gene calls are TRBV7-6 and TRBJ2-1; TRBD2 aligns across 13 bases. The sequence came from a woman between 25 and 40 years old in good health and CMV-seropositive. The source material was PBMCs. The CDR3 is CASTVGLAGNEQFF. The CDR3, as DNA: TGTGCCAGCACCGTGGGACTAGCGGGGAATGAGCAGTTCTTC.